This T cell receptor (beta chain) came from a study of blood T cell repertoires in COVID-19 (dated by TCRdb to the early 2020s). General notes on the study: The collaborator samples originated in the United States, Italy and Spain and spanned the acute and convalescent phases of COVID-19. Where HLA class I and class II types were available, the types were taken from metadata supplied by the sample provider, not from assay-based typing. The prospective study material was composed of cDNA or gDNA derived from T cells, B-cell-depleted T cells, or PBMCs. Sample metadata almost always included a de-identified subject ID, COVID-19 status, age in years and sex. A freely available public database, intended as a resource for researchers studying the immune response to SARS-CoV-2, is where the repertoires were released. The samples were drawn from the first 160 participants of the ongoing ImmuneRACE study and from some 1,300 subjects provided by 6 global collaborators. The dataset comprised deeply sampled blood TCRbeta repertoires from subjects exposed to, actively infected with, or recovered from COVID-19.

The collaborating institutions used their own protocols to collect whole blood in K2EDTA tubes. For TCRbeta analysis, collaborators shipped samples in one of three forms: frozen whole blood, isolated PBMCs, or DNA extracted from either of those sample types. The immunoSEQ Assay, a bias-controlled multiplex PCR, was used to amplify TCRbeta CDR3 regions from genomic DNA. The original methods were these. Within the assay, amplification of reference gene primers was used to estimate how many nucleated cells each sample contained. To quantify the absolute abundance of each unique TCRbeta CDR3 rearrangement, sequence reads were collapsed and filtered. For each sample, productive Simpson clonality was calculated as the square root of Simpson's diversity index over productive rearrangements. Imported from immuneACCESS, the table was reduced by TCRdb to in-frame sequences with V and J called. These copies leave out some clones; in studies compared against another copy, an unresolved V gene accounts for under half, and the cause of the remainder is not known. The V and J calls and the clone size are those of that table, but D and trimming were determined from the DNA. This sample has about 83,000 clones in its table, and over 75% of those were observed once. 40% to 55% of the sample comes from the top ten.

Concerning this clone: It lacks a known antigen. The record has no base qualities; no much larger clone is one base away.

Overall study outcomes, separate from this receptor: Clinical and demographic metadata were provided uncurated, with the amount varying by source and participant.

Sample: peripheral blood. This clonotype was obtained from a human donor in a cohort sampled during active COVID-19.

The DNA reads TGTGCCAGCAGCGCGAGCGGGATAGTGAACAATGAGCAGTTCTTC. It is translated as CASSASGIVNNEQFF. The chain was built from TRBV9 and TRBJ2-1; the junction holds 7 bases that match TRBD2. According to the germline V gene, CDR1 reads SGDLS and CDR2 reads YYNGEE. Counted from cysteine to phenylalanine, this CDR3 has 15 amino acids. Only CDR3 DNA remains: 45 bases, in frame from the first base. Unmatched junction bases come to 8, with V trimmed by 3 bases and J by 5 bases.